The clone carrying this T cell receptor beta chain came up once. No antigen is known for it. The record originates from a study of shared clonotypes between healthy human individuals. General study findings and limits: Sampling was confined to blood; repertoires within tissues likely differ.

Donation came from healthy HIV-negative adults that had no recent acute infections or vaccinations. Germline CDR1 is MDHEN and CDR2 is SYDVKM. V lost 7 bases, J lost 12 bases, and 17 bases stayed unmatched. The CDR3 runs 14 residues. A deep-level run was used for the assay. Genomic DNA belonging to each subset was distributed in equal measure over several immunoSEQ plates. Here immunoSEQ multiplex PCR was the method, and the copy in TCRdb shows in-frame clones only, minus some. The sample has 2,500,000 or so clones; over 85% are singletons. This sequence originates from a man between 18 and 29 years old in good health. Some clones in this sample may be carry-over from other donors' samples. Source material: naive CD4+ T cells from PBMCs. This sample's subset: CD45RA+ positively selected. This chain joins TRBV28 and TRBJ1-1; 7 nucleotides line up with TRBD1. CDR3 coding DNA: TGTGCCAGCATTCAGGGGGGGGACATCAGAGTGACTTTCTTT. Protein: CASIQGGDIRVTFF.